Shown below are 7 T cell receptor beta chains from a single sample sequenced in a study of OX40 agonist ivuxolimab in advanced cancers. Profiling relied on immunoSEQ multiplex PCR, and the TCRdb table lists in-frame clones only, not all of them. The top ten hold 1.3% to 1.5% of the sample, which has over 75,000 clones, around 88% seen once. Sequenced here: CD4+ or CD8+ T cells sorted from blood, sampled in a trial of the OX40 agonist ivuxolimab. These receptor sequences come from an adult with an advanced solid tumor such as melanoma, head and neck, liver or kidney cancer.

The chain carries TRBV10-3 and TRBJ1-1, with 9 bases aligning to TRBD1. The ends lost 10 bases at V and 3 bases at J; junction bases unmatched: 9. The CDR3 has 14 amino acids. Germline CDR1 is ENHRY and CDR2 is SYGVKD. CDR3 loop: CATQRTGEDTEAFF. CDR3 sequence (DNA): TGTGCCACACAGAGGACAGGGGAGGACACTGAAGCTTTCTTT.

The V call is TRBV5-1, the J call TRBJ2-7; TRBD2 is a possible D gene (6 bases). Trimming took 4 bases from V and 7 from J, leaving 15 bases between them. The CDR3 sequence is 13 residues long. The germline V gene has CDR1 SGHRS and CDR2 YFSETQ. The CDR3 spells CASSLGLAGEQYF. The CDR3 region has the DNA TGCGCCAGCAGCCTAGGACTCGCGGGGGAGCAGTACTTC.

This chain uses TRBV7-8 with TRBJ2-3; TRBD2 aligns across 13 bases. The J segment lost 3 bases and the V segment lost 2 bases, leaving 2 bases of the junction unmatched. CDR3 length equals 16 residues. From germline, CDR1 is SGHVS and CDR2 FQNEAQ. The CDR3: CASSLKTSGRTDTQYF. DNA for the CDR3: TGTGCCAGCAGCTTAAAGACTAGCGGGAGGACAGATACGCAGTATTTT.

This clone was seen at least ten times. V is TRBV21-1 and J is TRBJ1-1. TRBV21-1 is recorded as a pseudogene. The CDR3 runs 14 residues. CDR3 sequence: CASSPSTPNTEAFF. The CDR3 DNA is TGTGCCAGCAGCCCCTCGACCCCTAACACTGAAGCTTTCTTT.

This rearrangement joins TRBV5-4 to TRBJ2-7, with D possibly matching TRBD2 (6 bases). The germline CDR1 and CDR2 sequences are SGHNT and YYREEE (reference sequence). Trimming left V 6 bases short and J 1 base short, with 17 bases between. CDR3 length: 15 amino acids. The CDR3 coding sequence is TGTGCCAGCACCCCAGGCGGGGCCTCTTCCTACGAGCAGTACTTC. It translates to CASTPGGASSYEQYF.

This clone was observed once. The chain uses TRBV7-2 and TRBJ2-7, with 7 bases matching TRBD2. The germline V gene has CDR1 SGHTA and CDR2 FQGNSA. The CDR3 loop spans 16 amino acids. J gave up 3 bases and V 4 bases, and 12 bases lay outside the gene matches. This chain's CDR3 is CASSSRWSGALYEQYF. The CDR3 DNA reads TGTGCCAGCAGCTCAAGGTGGAGCGGGGCTCTCTACGAGCAGTACTTC.

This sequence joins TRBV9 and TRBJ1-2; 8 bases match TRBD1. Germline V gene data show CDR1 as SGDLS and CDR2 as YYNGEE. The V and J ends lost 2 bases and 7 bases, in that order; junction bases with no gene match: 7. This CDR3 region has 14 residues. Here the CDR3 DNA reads TGTGCCAGCAGCGTCGGGCAGGGGGCGATTGGCTACACCTTC. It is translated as CASSVGQGAIGYTF.